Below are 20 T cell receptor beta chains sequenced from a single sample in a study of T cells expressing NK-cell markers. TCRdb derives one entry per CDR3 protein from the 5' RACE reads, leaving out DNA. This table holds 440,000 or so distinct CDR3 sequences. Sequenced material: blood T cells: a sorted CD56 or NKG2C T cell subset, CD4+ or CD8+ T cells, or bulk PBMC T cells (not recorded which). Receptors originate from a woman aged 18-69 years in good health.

The CDR3 protein is CASSLVYSRDRALSGNTIYF. The rearrangement links TRBV7-8 to TRBJ1-3; TCRdb designates TRBD1, a call that cannot be tested without DNA. This CDR3 spans 20 amino acids. Per the germline V gene, CDR1 is SGHVS and CDR2 is FQNEAQ.

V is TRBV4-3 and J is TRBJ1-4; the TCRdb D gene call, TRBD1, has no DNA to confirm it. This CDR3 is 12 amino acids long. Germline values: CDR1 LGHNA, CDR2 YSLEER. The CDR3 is CASSRSQGTLFF.

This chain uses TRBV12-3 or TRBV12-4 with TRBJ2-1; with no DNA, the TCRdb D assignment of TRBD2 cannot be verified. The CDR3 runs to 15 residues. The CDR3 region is CASSPGLAGANEQFF.

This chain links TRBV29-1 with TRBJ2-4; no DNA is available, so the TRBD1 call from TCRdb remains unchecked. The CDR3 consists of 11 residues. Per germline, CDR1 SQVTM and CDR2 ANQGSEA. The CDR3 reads CSARTENIQYF.

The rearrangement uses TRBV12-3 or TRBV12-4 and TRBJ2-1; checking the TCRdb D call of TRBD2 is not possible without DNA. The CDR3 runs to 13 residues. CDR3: CASGTSGRNEQFF.

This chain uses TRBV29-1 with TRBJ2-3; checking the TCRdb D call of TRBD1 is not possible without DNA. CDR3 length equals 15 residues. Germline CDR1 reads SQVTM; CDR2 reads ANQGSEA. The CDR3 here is CSVEGLPGMADTQYF.

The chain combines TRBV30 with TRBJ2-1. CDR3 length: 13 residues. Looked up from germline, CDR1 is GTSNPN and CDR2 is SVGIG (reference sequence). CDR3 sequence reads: CAWSGYPYNEQFF.

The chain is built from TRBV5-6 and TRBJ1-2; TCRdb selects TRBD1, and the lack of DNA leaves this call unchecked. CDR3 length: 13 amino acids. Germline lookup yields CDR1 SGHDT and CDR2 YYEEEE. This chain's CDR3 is CASRQTGVYGYTF.

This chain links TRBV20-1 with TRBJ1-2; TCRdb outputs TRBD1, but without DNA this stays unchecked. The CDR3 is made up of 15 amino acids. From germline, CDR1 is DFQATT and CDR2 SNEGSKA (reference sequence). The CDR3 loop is CSAPRGGPPFYGYTF.

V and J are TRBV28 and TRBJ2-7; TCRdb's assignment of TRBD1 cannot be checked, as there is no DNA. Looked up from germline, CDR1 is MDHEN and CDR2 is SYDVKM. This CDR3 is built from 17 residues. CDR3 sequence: CASSSPWGQLNPYEQYF.

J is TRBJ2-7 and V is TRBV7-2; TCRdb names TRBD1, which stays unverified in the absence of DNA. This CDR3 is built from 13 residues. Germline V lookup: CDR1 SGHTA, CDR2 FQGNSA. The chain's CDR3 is CASSSGQGQYRYF.

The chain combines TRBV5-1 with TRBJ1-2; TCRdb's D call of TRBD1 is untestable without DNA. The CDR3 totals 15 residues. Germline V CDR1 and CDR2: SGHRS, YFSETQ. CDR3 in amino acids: CASSSETGFSYGYTF.

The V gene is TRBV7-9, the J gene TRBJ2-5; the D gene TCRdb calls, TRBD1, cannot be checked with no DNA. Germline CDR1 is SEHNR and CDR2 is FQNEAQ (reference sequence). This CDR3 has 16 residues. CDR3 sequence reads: CASSSRQGGDSETQYF.

The CDR3: CASSSTPLAGAQTQYF. This sequence joins TRBV7-2 and TRBJ2-5; TCRdb's D call, TRBD2, is unchecked because there is no DNA. The germline V gene encodes CDR1 SGHTA and CDR2 FQGNSA. This CDR3 has 16 residues.

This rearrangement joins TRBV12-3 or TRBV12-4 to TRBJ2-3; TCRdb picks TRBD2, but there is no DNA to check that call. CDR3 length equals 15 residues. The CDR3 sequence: CASTVWGGRADTQYF.

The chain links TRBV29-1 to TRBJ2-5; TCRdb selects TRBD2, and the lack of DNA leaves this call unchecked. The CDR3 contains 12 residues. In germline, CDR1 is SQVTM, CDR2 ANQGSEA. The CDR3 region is CSVGEGGETQYF.

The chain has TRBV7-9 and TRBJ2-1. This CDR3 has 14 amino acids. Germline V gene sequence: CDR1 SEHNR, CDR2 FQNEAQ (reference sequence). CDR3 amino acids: CASSFRIGDNEQFF.

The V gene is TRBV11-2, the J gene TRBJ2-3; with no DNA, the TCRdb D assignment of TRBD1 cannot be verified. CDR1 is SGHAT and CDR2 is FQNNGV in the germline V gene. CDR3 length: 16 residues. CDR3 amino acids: CASSRGTGGGTDTQYF. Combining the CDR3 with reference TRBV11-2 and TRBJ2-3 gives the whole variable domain EAGVAQSPRYKIIEKRQSVAFWCNPISGHATLYWYQQILGQGPKLLIQFQNNGVVDDSQLPKDRFSAERLKGVDSTLKIQPAKLEDSAVYLCASSRGTGGGTDTQYFGPGTRLTVL.

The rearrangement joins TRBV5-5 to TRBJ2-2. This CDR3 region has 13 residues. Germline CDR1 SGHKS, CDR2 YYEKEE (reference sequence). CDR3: CASSHSVTGELFF. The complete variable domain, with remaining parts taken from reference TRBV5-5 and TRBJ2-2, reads DAGVTQSPTHLIKTRGQQVTLRCSPISGHKSVSWYQQVLGQGPQFIFQYYEKEERGRGNFPDRFSARQFPNYSSELNVNALLLGDSALYLCASSHSVTGELFFGEGSRLTVL.

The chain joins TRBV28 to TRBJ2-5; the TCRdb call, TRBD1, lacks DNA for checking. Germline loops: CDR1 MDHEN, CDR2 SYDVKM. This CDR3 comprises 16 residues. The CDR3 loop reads CASSLGRGRYLETQYF.